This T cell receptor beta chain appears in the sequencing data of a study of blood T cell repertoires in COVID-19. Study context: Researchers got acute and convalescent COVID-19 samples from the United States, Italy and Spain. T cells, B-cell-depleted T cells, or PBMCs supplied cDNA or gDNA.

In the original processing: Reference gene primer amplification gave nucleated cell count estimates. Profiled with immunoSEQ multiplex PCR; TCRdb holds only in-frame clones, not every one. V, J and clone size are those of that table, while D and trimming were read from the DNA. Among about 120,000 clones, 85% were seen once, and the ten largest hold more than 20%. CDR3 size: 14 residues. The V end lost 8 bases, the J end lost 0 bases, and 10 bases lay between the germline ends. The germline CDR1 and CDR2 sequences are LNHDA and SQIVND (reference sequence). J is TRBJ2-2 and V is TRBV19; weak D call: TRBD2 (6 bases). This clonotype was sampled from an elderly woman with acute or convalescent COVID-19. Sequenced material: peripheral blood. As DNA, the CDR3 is TGTGCCAGTGGGGGACTCGCGAACACCGGGGAGCTGTTTTTT. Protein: CASGGLANTGELFF.